This record covers a single T cell receptor beta chain. What it binds is unknown. Collection occurred without any documented infections or immune events in donors. Clones were sequenced by immunoSEQ multiplex PCR, and TCRdb holds only the in-frame ones, with some missing. The sample lists more than 55,000 clones, more than 70% occurring once. This sample is drawn from a study of identifying expanded T cells in peripheral blood. The study's findings and limits: Over about two and four weeks, about 17 and 20 clones changed, versus around 1.1 between replicates. Clone count variance between roughly 2-week samples rose with total template count.

The CDR3 length is 13 residues. CDR1 and CDR2 (germline): SGHRS, YFSETQ. V shed 4 bases and J shed 9 bases, with 14 bases lying between them. The sequence was obtained from a person aged 18 to 75 in good health. The rearrangement uses TRBV5-1 and TRBJ1-5; D is unclear. Sequencing input: blood. The CDR3 nucleotides read TGCGCCAGCAGCCCGACCGAGGGCGGGCCCCAGCATTTT. Translated, it gives CASSPTEGGPQHF.